These 20 T cell receptor beta chains share one sample of origin, sequenced in a study of tumor-infiltrating lymphocytes in primary liver carcinoma. For blood RNA, unsorted whole blood served as the source, and germline DNA was extracted too. Total RNA (around 500 ng) served as template for TCR beta cDNA synthesis primed by a constant-region primer. Libraries for TCR beta were built through three nested multiplex PCR rounds, which together made up a slightly modified ARM-PCR procedure. For roughly 10 cycles apiece, the opening two PCR rounds ran with TRBV1-TRBV30 forward primers and a C-beta reverse primer. TCRdb passed the multiplex PCR reads through MiXCR, listing each CDR3 protein once. The sample yields 300,000 to 400,000 distinct CDR3 sequences, roughly 61% seen once. Specimen: peripheral blood. Source of these receptors: a man between 35 and 55 years old with primary liver carcinoma and hepatitis B virus infection.

There are many counts of this clonotype. The rearrangement uses TRBV29-1 and TRBJ1-4; no reliable D call. There are 11 residues in the CDR3. Per germline, CDR1 SQVTM and CDR2 ANQGSEA. V gave up 3 bases and J gave up 8 bases, with 7 bases separating them. The CDR3 DNA is TGCAGCGTTGAGTCACGCGAAAAACTGTTTTTT. Translating gives CSVESREKLFF.

The chain is built from TRBV19 and TRBJ2-1, with D tentatively TRBD1 or TRBD2 (5 bases each). Trimming shortened V by 4 bases and J by 1 base, and 11 bases separated the two germline ends. The germline V gene encodes CDR1 LNHDA and CDR2 SQIVND (reference sequence). The CDR3 has 15 amino acids. CDR3 nucleotides: TGTGCCAGTAGTAATGGGGGAATTTCCTACAATGAGCAGTTCTTC. Its protein is CASSNGGISYNEQFF.

Note on this clonotype: A much larger clone is a single base away; this may be a read error. This chain uses TRBV5-5 with TRBJ2-1; 11 nucleotides line up with TRBD2. Looked up from germline, CDR1 is SGHKS and CDR2 is YYEKEE (reference sequence). The CDR3 length is 18 residues. CDR3 nucleotides: TGTGCCAGCAGCTTGTACGTTAGCGGGAGGGACGGCGGAAATGGGCAGTTCTTC. Translating gives CASSLYVSGRDGGNGQFF.

The gene calls are TRBV21-1 and TRBJ2-2; TRBD2 is taken as the D call from the table, unchecked against the DNA. TRBV21-1 is a pseudogene. The CDR3 covers 15 residues. The CDR3 here is CASSPGGPGNRELFF. The CDR3 DNA reads TGTGCCAGCAGTCCCGGAGGGCCGGGTAACCGGGAGCTGTTTTTT.

A word on this clonotype: A much larger clonotype is one base distant, so this may be a read error. As the CDR3 is not closed by the conserved phenylalanine or tryptophan, this likely results from a read error. The chain couples TRBV5-4 to TRBJ2-2, with TRBD1 matching 9 bases. Germline V gives CDR1 SGHNT, CDR2 YYREEE (reference sequence). The V segment lost 4 bases and the J segment 6 bases; nucleotides outside the gene matches: 10. This CDR3 is built from 16 residues. This CDR3 is CASSPRTGALAGELFS. The DNA of the CDR3 is TGTGCCAGCAGCCCCCGGACAGGGGCTTTAGCCGGGGAGCTGTTTTCT.

As for this clonotype: One end of the junction varies from germline; a read error may be responsible. CDR3 in amino acids: CVSSYSGHATNEKLFF. CDR3 coding DNA: TGTGTCAGCAGTTACTCCGGGCATGCAACTAATGAAAAACTGTTTTTT. The V gene is TRBV6-2 or TRBV6-3, the J gene TRBJ1-4; D call uncertain. The CDR3 runs 16 residues. From germline, CDR1 is MNHEY and CDR2 SVGEGT.

This clonotype was counted many times. For the CDR3, the DNA is TGTGCCAGCAGCCCCCGGACCCGGACGGAGACCCAGTACTTC. Translated, it gives CASSPRTRTETQYF. This chain connects TRBV11-2 to TRBJ2-5; D call uncertain. The CDR3 loop spans 14 amino acids. Deletions cut 5 bases from V and 5 bases from J, with 15 bases between. Per germline, CDR1 SGHAT and CDR2 FQNNGV.

As regards this clonotype: A much larger clonotype is one base distant, so this may be a read error. Here the CDR3 omits its conserved ending phenylalanine or tryptophan, so a read error is the likely source. The chain employs TRBV12-3 or TRBV12-4 and TRBJ2-3, with D unresolved. The CDR3 spans 15 residues. V lost 3 bases, J lost 3 bases, and 13 bases lay in between. Here the CDR3 DNA reads TGTGCCAGCAGTTTGGGCGGATGGGCGACAGATACGCAGTATTCT. It is translated as CASSLGGWATDTQYS.

This chain connects TRBV29-1 to TRBJ2-1; 8 bases are a match to TRBD1. The CDR3 has 15 amino acids. The V gene end was trimmed by 7 bases and the J gene end by 5 bases; junction bases not matched to a gene: 13. Germline V gives CDR1 SQVTM, CDR2 ANQGSEA. This CDR3 is CSAGGPGQVHNEQFF. The CDR3 nucleotides read TGCAGCGCTGGGGGTCCGGGACAGGTCCACAATGAGCAGTTCTTC.

The sample holds many counts of this clonotype. The rearrangement links TRBV11-2 to TRBJ2-4, with no clear D. The CDR3 has 13 residues. V shed 6 bases and J shed 9 bases, with 15 bases lying between them. The germline CDR1 and CDR2 sequences are SGHAT and FQNNGV. The CDR3: CASRDRTHGIQYF. CDR3 bases: TGTGCCAGCAGGGATCGGACCCACGGCATTCAGTACTTC.

Points on this clonotype: A much larger clonotype is one base distant, so this may be a read error. J is TRBJ2-2 and V is TRBV12-3 or TRBV12-4; TRBD2 aligns across 13 bases. The CDR3 has 15 residues. For the CDR3, the DNA is TGTGCCAGCAGTAGGACTAGCGGGAGTGCGAGGGAGCCGTTTTTT. Translation gives CASSRTSGSAREPFF.

This clonotype was detected ten times or more. The chain is built from TRBV12-3 or TRBV12-4 and TRBJ2-7; D is uncertain. The CDR3 sequence is 12 residues long. Trimming stripped 6 bases from V and 2 bases from J, with 8 bases between. The CDR3 sequence is CASSPTTYEQYF. Here the CDR3 DNA reads TGTGCCAGCAGCCCCACCACCTACGAGCAGTACTTC.

Regarding this clonotype: This sequence may be a read error, since a much larger clone differs from it by one base. The chain uses TRBV10-3 and TRBJ2-7; TRBD2 agrees at 7 bases. CDR3 length: 11 amino acids. Germline assignment: CDR1 ENHRY and CDR2 SYGVKD. V shed 4 bases, J shed 6 bases, and the junction held 0 bases outside the gene matches. The chain's CDR3 is CAISGGGEQYF. CDR3 in DNA: TGTGCCATCAGTGGGGGGGGCGAGCAGTACTTC.

In the case of this clonotype: Given a much more abundant clone one base away, this may be a read error. The rearrangement uses TRBV12-3 or TRBV12-4 and TRBJ2-2; 8 bases map to TRBD1. This CDR3 spans 15 amino acids. DNA of the CDR3: TGTGCCTGCAGCCCCGGACAGGGAAGGAGCGGGGAGCTGTTTTTT. Encoded protein: CACSPGQGRSGELFF.

As for this clonotype: An end of the junction differs from the germline gene, which may be a read error. The chain recombines TRBV6-5 with TRBJ1-5; D is possibly TRBD1 (6 bases). Germline V gene lookup returns CDR1 MNHEY and CDR2 SVGAGI. The CDR3 extends over 14 amino acids. The CDR3 loop is CASSQGGYNRPQHF. The CDR3 DNA follows: TGTGCCAGCAGCCAAGGGGGTTACAATCGGCCCCAGCATTTT.

To note about this clonotype: A much larger clone is a single base away; this may be a read error. This chain connects TRBV12-3 or TRBV12-4 to TRBJ2-1; the D is unclear. Trimming took off 4 bases at V and 7 bases at J, with 8 bases between the two ends. The CDR3 totals 12 residues. Here the CDR3 reads CASSYGWNEQFF. CDR3 bases: TGTGCCAGCAGTTACGGTTGGAATGAGCAGTTCTTC.

The rearrangement uses TRBV30 and TRBJ2-1; the match to TRBD2 covers 7 bases. Germline V lookup: CDR1 GTSNPN, CDR2 SVGIG (reference sequence). V shed 4 bases and J 0 bases; nucleotides not matched to a gene: 6. The CDR3 is made up of 15 amino acids. The CDR3 sequence: CAWKPSGSSYNEQFF. The CDR3 region has the DNA TGTGCCTGGAAGCCTAGCGGTAGCTCCTACAATGAGCAGTTCTTC. Combining the CDR3 with reference TRBV30 and TRBJ2-1 gives the whole variable domain SQTIHQWPATLVQPVGSPLSLECTVEGTSNPNLYWYRQAAGRGLQLLFYSVGIGQISSEVPQNLSASRPQDRQFILSSKKLLLSDSGFYLCAWKPSGSSYNEQFFGPGTRLTVL.

In this sample, this clonotype turned up once. One end of the junction does not line up with germline, which may come from a read error. The chain joins TRBV11-2 to TRBJ2-7, with 8 positions matching TRBD1. Germline-derived CDR1 and CDR2 are SGHAT and FQNNGV. CDR3 length: 15 amino acids. The CDR3 protein is CASSRARTGMGEQCF. The DNA of the CDR3 is TGTGCCAGCAGTCGAGCCAGGACAGGGATGGGCGAGCAATGCTTC.

There are many counts of this clonotype. The rearrangement joins TRBV6-2 or TRBV6-3 to TRBJ2-1, with 8 positions matching TRBD1. The CDR3 is 15 residues long. The ends lost 5 bases at V and 6 bases at J; junction bases unmatched: 9. Germline loops: CDR1 MNHEY, CDR2 SVGEGT. Here the CDR3 DNA reads TGTGCCAGCAGTGACTTCAGGGGGCTGGTCAATGAGCAGTTCTTC. Its translation: CASSDFRGLVNEQFF.

Concerning this clonotype: One end of the junction is discordant with germline, which a read error may explain. V is TRBV11-2 and J is TRBJ2-5, with D possibly matching TRBD1 (5 bases). The V gene's germline CDR1 is SGHAT and CDR2 FQNNGV. The CDR3 spans 18 residues. The CDR3 protein is CASSLGSMGLVQQETKYF. In nucleotides, the CDR3 is TGTGCCAGCAGCTTAGGCTCAATGGGGCTAGTACAGCAAGAGACCAAGTACTTC.